This T cell receptor (beta chain) stems from a study of blood T cell repertoires in COVID-19. Study background: The cDNA or gDNA used as material had been derived from T cells, B-cell-depleted T cells, or PBMCs.

This clone showed up just a few times. Losses at the gene ends were 0 bases for V and 9 bases for J; bases not matched to a gene: 10. CDR1 SGHVS and CDR2 FNYEAQ come from the germline V gene. The CDR3 has 18 residues. How the authors handled the data: Reference gene primer amplification yielded estimated nucleated cell counts. Repertoires were generated with immunoSEQ multiplex PCR, while TCRdb's copy carries only in-frame clones and drops some. V, J and clone size reflect that table, while D and trimming were determined from the DNA. The table records 150,000 to 200,000 clones, about 85% of them present only once.

This sequence was found in a man aged 70-80 years who had recovered from COVID-19. The rearrangement uses TRBV7-6 and TRBJ2-1; TRBD2 aligns across 14 bases. The specimen was peripheral blood. CDR3 nucleotides: TGTGCCAGCAGCTTAGCCCTGCCCCGACTAGCGGGAGGGGGTGAGCAGTTCTTC. Translated: CASSLALPRLAGGGEQFF.